These T cell receptor beta chains were read from a single sample in a study of blood T cell repertoires in COVID-19. Sequenced by immunoSEQ multiplex PCR; TCRdb stores in-frame clones only, minus some. The sample lists 150,000 to 200,000 clones, 81% occurring once. The specimen was peripheral blood. The origin of the receptors is a man in his sixties with active or convalescent COVID-19. CDR3s include the opening cysteine and the closing phenylalanine or tryptophan. D genes are given only for firm matches. Clone size appears in some rows only: once, few, many, or a class for an expanded clone.

TRBV6-1	TRBD1	TRBJ2-7	.	CASSEGAGGNEQYF	TGTGCCAGCAGCGAAGGTGCAGGGGGAAACGAGCAGTACTTC
TRBV5-4	.	TRBJ2-1	.	CASSRGRQGGYNEQFF	TGTGCCAGCAGCCGGGGGAGGCAGGGTGGCTACAATGAGCAGTTCTTC
TRBV20-1	.	TRBJ1-2	.	CSARDGPLYTF	TGCAGTGCTAGAGATGGGCCACTCTACACCTTC
TRBV6-6	.	TRBJ2-1	.	CASSWDSDSYNEQFF	TGTGCCAGCAGCTGGGACTCCGACTCCTACAATGAGCAGTTCTTC
TRBV7-2	TRBD1	TRBJ1-2	.	CASSLARDSAGYTF	TGTGCCAGCAGCTTAGCCAGGGACAGCGCTGGCTACACCTTC
TRBV4-2	TRBD2	TRBJ2-1	once	CASSQDSSGSLDEQFF	TGTGCCAGCAGCCAAGATTCTAGCGGGAGTTTGGATGAGCAGTTCTTC
TRBV3-1/TRBV3-2	.	TRBJ1-1	.	CASSQVGNTEAFF	TGTGCCAGCAGCCAAGTCGGGAACACTGAAGCTTTCTTT
TRBV13	.	TRBJ1-1	.	CASSSPPDRSTEAFF	TGTGCCAGCAGCTCCCCTCCTGACAGGTCCACTGAAGCTTTCTTT
TRBV14	.	TRBJ2-7	.	CASSHPTGPYEQYF	TGTGCCAGCAGCCATCCAACAGGGCCCTACGAGCAGTACTTC
TRBV6-4	TRBD1	TRBJ1-2	few	CASSDSSGTAYGYTF	TGTGCCAGCAGTGACTCCTCCGGGACAGCCTATGGCTACACCTTC
TRBV2	.	TRBJ2-7	.	CASAVQRGEQYF	TGTGCCAGCGCGGTTCAACGCGGCGAGCAGTACTTC
TRBV2	.	TRBJ2-1	few	CASSESRVWEQFF	TGTGCCAGCAGTGAAAGTCGGGTGTGGGAGCAGTTCTTC
TRBV6-6	.	TRBJ2-2	.	CASSSTAGELFF	TGTGCCAGCAGCTCTACTGCCGGGGAGCTGTTTTTT
TRBV4-1	.	TRBJ2-2	.	CASSQGSGPTGELFF	TGCGCCAGCAGCCAAGGCTCAGGGCCCACCGGGGAGCTGTTTTTT
TRBV28	.	TRBJ1-1	.	CASTRGTEAFF	TGTGCCAGCACTCGGGGGACTGAAGCTTTCTTT
TRBV5-1	TRBD2	TRBJ2-7	.	CASSSPSGAPYEQYF	TGCGCCAGCAGCTCACCTAGCGGGGCACCCTACGAGCAGTACTTC
TRBV12-2	.	TRBJ1-1	.	CASREGQYKNTEAFF	TGTGCAAGTCGCGAGGGACAGTATAAGAACACTGAAGCTTTCTTT
TRBV2	.	TRBJ2-1	few	CASRGGPTVSYNEQFF	TGTGCCAGCAGGGGGGGACCGACTGTATCCTACAATGAGCAGTTCTTC
TRBV28	TRBD1	TRBJ1-5	few	CASSPGQGVHQPQHF	TGTGCCAGCAGCCCGGGACAGGGGGTTCATCAGCCCCAGCATTTT
TRBV11-1	.	TRBJ2-2	.	CASRTAGTTNTGELFF	TGTGCCAGCAGGACTGCGGGGACCACGAACACCGGGGAGCTGTTTTTT
TRBV7-2	.	TRBJ2-7	.	CASSSPSRYEQYF	TGTGCCAGCAGCTCCCCATCCCGGTACGAGCAGTACTTC
TRBV6-1	.	TRBJ2-5	.	CASSERQGGTETQYF	TGTGCCAGCAGTGAACGTCAGGGGGGTACGGAGACCCAGTACTTC
TRBV29-1	TRBD1	TRBJ1-2	.	CSVPRTGIGGYTF	TGCAGCGTCCCAAGGACAGGGATTGGCGGCTACACCTTC
TRBV5-1	TRBD2	TRBJ2-3	.	CASSWGTSGSTDTQYF	TGCGCCAGCAGCTGGGGGACTAGCGGGAGTACAGATACGCAGTATTTT
TRBV3-1/TRBV3-2	TRBD1	TRBJ1-2	once	CASSQEARGPSGYTF	TGTGCCAGCAGCCAAGAGGCCAGGGGGCCGAGTGGCTACACCTTC
TRBV7-2	TRBD1	TRBJ1-1	.	CASRGQLMNTEAFF	TGTGCCAGCAGGGGACAGCTCATGAACACTGAAGCTTTCTTT
TRBV28	TRBD1	TRBJ1-6	few	CASSEPTGGYSPLHF	TGTGCCAGCAGTGAACCGACAGGGGGTTATTCACCCCTCCACTTT
TRBV5-8	.	TRBJ1-5	.	CASSLYTTRGNQPQHF	TGTGCCAGCAGCTTGTATACCACGAGGGGCAATCAGCCCCAGCATTTT
TRBV19	TRBD2	TRBJ2-1	few	CASSIGSGGAHEQFF	TGTGCCAGTAGTATAGGGAGCGGGGGGGCGCATGAGCAGTTCTTC
TRBV5-8	.	TRBJ2-5	.	CASTLGQGLQETQYF	TGTGCCAGCACCTTGGGCCAGGGGCTACAAGAGACCCAGTACTTC
TRBV4-1	TRBD1	TRBJ2-2	few	CASRRQGPNTGELFF	TGCGCCAGTCGACGACAGGGACCGAACACCGGGGAGCTGTTTTTT
TRBV9	TRBD1	TRBJ1-3	few	CASSVFPGQGAPGNTIYF	TGTGCCAGCAGCGTTTTTCCGGGACAGGGGGCGCCTGGAAACACCATATATTTT
TRBV15	.	TRBJ2-1	.	CATSAARQTYNEQFF	TGTGCCACCAGTGCGGCAAGGCAGACGTACAATGAGCAGTTCTTC
TRBV28	TRBD2	TRBJ2-1	.	CASSLPGLAGGNEQFF	TGTGCCAGCAGTCTGCCGGGACTAGCGGGAGGTAATGAGCAGTTCTTC
TRBV19	.	TRBJ1-1	.	CASSIDRVVNTEAFF	TGTGCCAGTAGTATAGACCGGGTGGTGAACACTGAAGCTTTCTTT
TRBV28	.	TRBJ1-5	.	CASTLDGGNQPQHF	TGTGCCAGCACCCTTGACGGGGGCAATCAGCCCCAGCATTTT
TRBV19	.	TRBJ1-2	.	CATREGQTNYGYTF	TGTGCCACAAGGGAAGGACAGACTAACTATGGCTACACCTTC
TRBV3-1/TRBV3-2	TRBD1	TRBJ2-7	few	CASSQVQGVSHEQYF	TGTGCCAGCAGCCAAGTACAGGGGGTCTCCCACGAGCAGTACTTC
TRBV6-5	TRBD1	TRBJ2-1	.	CASSQGQPYNEQFF	TGTGCCAGCAGTCAGGGACAGCCCTACAATGAGCAGTTCTTC
TRBV19	.	TRBJ2-5	.	CASSIYRANQETQYF	TGTGCCAGTAGTATCTACAGGGCTAATCAAGAGACCCAGTACTTC
TRBV11-2	.	TRBJ1-2	.	CASSPAGSDGYTF	TGTGCCAGCAGCCCGGCAGGGTCCGATGGCTACACCTTC
TRBV11-2	TRBD2	TRBJ2-7	.	CASSPGTIGPSYEQYF	TGTGCCAGCAGCCCAGGGACTATCGGACCGTCCTACGAGCAGTACTTC
TRBV24-1	TRBD1	TRBJ1-5	.	CATRGQGIGPQHF	TGTGCCACCAGGGGACAGGGGATTGGGCCCCAGCATTTT
TRBV7-2	.	TRBJ1-6	few	CASSLDPGSPLHF	TGTGCCAGCAGCTTAGATCCAGGGTCACCCCTCCACTTT
TRBV5-5	TRBD1	TRBJ1-2	.	CASSSGTGGTYGYTF	TGTGCCAGCAGCTCGGGGACAGGAGGGACCTATGGCTACACCTTC
TRBV3-1/TRBV3-2	TRBD1	TRBJ1-1	few	CASSRRTGNTEAFF	TGTGCCAGCAGCCGACGGACAGGGAACACTGAAGCTTTCTTT